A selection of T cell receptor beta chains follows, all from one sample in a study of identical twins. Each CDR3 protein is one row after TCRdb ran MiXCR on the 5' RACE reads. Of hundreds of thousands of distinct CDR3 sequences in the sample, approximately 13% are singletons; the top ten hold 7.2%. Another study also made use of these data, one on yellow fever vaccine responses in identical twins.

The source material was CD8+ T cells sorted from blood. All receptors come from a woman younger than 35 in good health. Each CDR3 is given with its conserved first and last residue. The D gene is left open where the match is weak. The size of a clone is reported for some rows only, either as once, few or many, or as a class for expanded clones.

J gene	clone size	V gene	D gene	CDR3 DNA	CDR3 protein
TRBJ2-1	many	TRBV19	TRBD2	TGTGCCAGTAGCGTAGCGGGAGGGCCGTACAATGAGCAGTTCTTC	CASSVAGGPYNEQFF
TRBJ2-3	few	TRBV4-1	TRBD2	TGCGCCAGCAGTCGCAAACCGGGACTAGCGCCAGATACGCAGTATTTT	CASSRKPGLAPDTQYF
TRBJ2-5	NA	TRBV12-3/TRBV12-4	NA	TGTGCCAGCAGTTTAAGGAGCGGGCCCGAGACCCAGTACTTC	CASSLRSGPETQYF
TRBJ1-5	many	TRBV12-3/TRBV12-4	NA	TGTGCCAGCAGCACGCCGACAGGAGTCCCTAGCAATCAGCCCCAGCATTTT	CASSTPTGVPSNQPQHF
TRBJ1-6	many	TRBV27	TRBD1	TGTGCCAGCGCACCCGGGACAGGGGTTTATTCACCCCTCCACTTT	CASAPGTGVYSPLHF
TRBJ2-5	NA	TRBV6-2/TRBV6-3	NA	TGTGCCAGCAGTTACTCGATGACTAGTCTAGCCCCAGAGACCCAGTACTTC	CASSYSMTSLAPETQYF
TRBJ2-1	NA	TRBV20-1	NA	TGCAGTGCTAGAGGGCGCTCGTGGCAGCTTGGCGAGCAGTTCTTC	CSARGRSWQLGEQFF
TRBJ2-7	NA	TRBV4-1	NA	TGCGCCAGCAGCCAAGTTTACGGCCTGACGTACGAGCAGTACTTC	CASSQVYGLTYEQYF
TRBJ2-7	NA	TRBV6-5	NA	TGTGCCAGCAGTTCAGCTTCCGGGTACGAGCAGTACTTC	CASSSASGYEQYF
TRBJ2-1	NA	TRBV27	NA	TGTGCCAGCAGTCCAAACTTTCCGGCGTATGAGCAGTTCTTC	CASSPNFPAYEQFF
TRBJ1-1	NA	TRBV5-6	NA	TGTGCCAGCAGCAGATACAGGGAAATGAACACTGAAGCTTTCTTT	CASSRYREMNTEAFF
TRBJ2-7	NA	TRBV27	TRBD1	TGTGCCAGCAGTTTTAGGCGGGACAGGACCTACGAGCAGTACTTC	CASSFRRDRTYEQYF
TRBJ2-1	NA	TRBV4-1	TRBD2	TGCGCCAGCAGCCAAGAGGGGGGGGACTACAATGAGCAGTTCTTC	CASSQEGGDYNEQFF
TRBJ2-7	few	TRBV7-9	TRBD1	TGTGCCAGCAGCCTAGGGGACAGGGATTACGAGCAGTACTTC	CASSLGDRDYEQYF
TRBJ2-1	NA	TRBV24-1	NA	TGTGCCACCAGGGGTGCGGGGAATCGGTACAATGAGCAGTTCTTC	CATRGAGNRYNEQFF
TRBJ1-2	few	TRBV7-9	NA	TGTGCCAGCAGCGCTAGACAGGACCTAAAGTATGGCTACACCTTC	CASSARQDLKYGYTF
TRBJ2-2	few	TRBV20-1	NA	TGCAGTGCCCGAGGGGGGTTCGGGGAGCTGTTTTTT	CSARGGFGELFF
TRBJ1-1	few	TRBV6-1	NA	TGTGCCAGCAACGTAGACGGAGACTATCTCACTGAAGCTTTCTTT	CASNVDGDYLTEAFF
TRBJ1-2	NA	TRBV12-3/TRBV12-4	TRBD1	TGTGCCAGCAGTTGGCCGCAGGGGGCTGGCTACACCTTC	CASSWPQGAGYTF
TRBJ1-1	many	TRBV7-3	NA	TGTGCCAGCAGCTACGTTCGGAACACTGAAGCTTTCTTT	CASSYVRNTEAFF
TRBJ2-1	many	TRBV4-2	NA	TGTGCCAGCAGCCAAGCTTACGCCTCCTACAATGAGCAGTTCTTC	CASSQAYASYNEQFF
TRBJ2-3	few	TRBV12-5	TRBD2	TGTGCTAGTGGTTTGGTACGAGCGGGAGCCACAGATACGCAGTATTTT	CASGLVRAGATDTQYF
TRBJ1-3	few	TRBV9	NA	TGTGCCAGCAGCCCCACGACCTCTGGAAACACCATATATTTT	CASSPTTSGNTIYF